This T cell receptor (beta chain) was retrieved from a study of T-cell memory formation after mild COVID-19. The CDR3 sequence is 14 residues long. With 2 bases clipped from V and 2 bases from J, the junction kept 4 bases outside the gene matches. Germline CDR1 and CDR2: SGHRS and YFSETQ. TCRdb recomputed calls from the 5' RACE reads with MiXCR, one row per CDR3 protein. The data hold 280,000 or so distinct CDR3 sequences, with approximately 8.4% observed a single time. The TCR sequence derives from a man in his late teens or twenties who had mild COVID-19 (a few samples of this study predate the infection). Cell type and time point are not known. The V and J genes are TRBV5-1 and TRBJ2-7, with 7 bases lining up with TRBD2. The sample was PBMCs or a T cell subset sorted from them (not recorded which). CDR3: CASSFAGETYEQYF. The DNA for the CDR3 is TGCGCCAGCAGCTTTGCGGGGGAGACCTACGAGCAGTACTTC.